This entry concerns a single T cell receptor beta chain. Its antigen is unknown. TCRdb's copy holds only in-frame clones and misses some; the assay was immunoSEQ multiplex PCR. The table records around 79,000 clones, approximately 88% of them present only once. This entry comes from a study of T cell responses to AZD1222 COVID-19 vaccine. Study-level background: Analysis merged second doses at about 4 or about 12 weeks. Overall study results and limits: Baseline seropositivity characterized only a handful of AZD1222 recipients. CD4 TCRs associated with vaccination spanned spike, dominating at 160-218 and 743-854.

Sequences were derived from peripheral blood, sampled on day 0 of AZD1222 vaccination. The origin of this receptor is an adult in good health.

Here the CDR3 DNA reads TGTGCCAGTCGTCAGCTCGCGAACACCGGGGAGCTGTTTTTT. Translating gives CASRQLANTGELFF. The J gene is TRBJ2-2, the V gene TRBV6-5, with unresolved D. Trimming removed 9 bases at V and 0 bases at J, with 11 bases between. CDR3 length equals 14 residues. Per the germline V gene, CDR1 is MNHEY and CDR2 is SVGAGI.